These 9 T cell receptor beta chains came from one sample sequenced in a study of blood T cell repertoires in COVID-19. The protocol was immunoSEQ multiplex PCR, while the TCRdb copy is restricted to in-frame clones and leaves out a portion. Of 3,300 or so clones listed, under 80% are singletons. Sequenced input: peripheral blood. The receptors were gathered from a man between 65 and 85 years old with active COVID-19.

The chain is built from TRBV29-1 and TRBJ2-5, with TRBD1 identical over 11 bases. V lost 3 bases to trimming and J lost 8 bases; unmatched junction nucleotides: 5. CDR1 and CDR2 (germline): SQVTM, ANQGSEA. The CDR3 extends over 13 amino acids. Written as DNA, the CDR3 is TGCAGCGTTGACGGACAGGGGGCGGGAACCCAGTACTTC. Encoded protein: CSVDGQGAGTQYF.

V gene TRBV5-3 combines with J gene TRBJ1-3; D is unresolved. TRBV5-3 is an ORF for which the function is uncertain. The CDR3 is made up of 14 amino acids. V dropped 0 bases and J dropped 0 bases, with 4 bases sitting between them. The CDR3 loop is CARSLGSSGNTIYF. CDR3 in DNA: TGTGCCAGAAGCTTGGGCAGCTCTGGAAACACCATATATTTT.

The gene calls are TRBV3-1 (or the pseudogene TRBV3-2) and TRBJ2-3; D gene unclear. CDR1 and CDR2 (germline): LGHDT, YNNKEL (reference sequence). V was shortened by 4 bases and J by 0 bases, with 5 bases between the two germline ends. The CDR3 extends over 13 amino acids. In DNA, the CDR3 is TGTGCCAGCAGCCGGGCGAGCACAGATACGCAGTATTTT. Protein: CASSRASTDTQYF.

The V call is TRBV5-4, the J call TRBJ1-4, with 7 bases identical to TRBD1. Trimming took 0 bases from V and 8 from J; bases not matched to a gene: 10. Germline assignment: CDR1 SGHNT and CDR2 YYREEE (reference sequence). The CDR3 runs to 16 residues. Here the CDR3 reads CASSLEGAHGLEKLFF. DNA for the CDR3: TGTGCCAGCAGCTTGGAGGGGGCACATGGATTAGAAAAACTGTTTTTT.

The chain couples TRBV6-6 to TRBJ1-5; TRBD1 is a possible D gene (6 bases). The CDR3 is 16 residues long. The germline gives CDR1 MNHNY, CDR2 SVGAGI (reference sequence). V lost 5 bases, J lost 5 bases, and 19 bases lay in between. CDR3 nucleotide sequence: TGTGCCAGCAGTCGACACGATAGGGGGGGCCATCAGCCCCAGCATTTT. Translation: CASSRHDRGGHQPQHF.

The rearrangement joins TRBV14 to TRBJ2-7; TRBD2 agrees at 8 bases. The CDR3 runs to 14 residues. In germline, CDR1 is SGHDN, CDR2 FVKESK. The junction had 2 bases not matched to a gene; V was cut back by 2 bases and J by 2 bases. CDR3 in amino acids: CASSQSGGAYEQYF. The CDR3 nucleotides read TGTGCCAGCAGCCAATCGGGGGGGGCCTACGAGCAGTACTTC.

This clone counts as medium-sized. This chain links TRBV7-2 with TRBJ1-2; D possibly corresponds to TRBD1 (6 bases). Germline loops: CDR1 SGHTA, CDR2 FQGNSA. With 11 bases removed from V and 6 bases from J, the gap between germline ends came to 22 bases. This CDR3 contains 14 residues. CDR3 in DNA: TGTGCCGTAATGAGCAGGGGTTTTTGGGATGGCTACACCTTC. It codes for CAVMSRGFWDGYTF.

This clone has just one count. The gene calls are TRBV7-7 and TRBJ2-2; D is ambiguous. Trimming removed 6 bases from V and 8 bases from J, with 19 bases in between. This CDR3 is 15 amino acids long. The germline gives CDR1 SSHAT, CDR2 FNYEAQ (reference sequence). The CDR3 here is CASSSSFGRQGELFF. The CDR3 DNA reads TGTGCCAGCAGTTCGAGTTTTGGCAGGCAAGGGGAGCTGTTTTTT.

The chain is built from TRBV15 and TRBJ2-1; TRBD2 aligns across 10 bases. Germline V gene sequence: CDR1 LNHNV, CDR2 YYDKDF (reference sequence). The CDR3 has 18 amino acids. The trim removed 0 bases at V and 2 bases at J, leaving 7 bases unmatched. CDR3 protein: CATSRETSSGSPYNEQFF. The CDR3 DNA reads TGTGCCACCAGCAGAGAGACGTCTAGCGGGAGCCCCTACAATGAGCAGTTCTTC.